A selection of T cell receptor beta chains follows, all from one sample in a study of T cell responses to AZD1222 COVID-19 vaccine. The assay was immunoSEQ multiplex PCR, and TCRdb's table has in-frame clones only and misses some. The data contain approximately 140,000 clones, about 93% of them singletons. The sequencing here drew on peripheral blood, taken on day 0 of AZD1222 vaccination. These receptors were obtained from an adult in good health. The CDR3 runs from the conserved cysteine through the conserved F or W. Each record gives: clone size, J gene, D gene, V gene, CDR3 DNA, CDR3 protein. D genes are given only for firm matches. Size is stated for part of the rows, as once, few or many counts, or as a class when the clone is expanded.

clone size: NA
J gene: TRBJ2-5
D gene: NA
V gene: TRBV27
CDR3 DNA: TGTGCCAGCAGTTCGACCAGAGCGGAGACCCAGTACTTC
CDR3 protein: CASSSTRAETQYF

clone size: NA
J gene: TRBJ2-1
D gene: NA
V gene: TRBV7-9
CDR3 DNA: TGTGCCAGCAGCTTGAGGGCCGAAGCCGACAATGAGCAGTTCTTC
CDR3 protein: CASSLRAEADNEQFF

clone size: once
J gene: TRBJ1-1
D gene: NA
V gene: TRBV28
CDR3 DNA: TGTGCCAGCAGTCTGGGCACTGAAGCTTTCTTT
CDR3 protein: CASSLGTEAFF

clone size: NA
J gene: TRBJ1-4
D gene: NA
V gene: TRBV28
CDR3 DNA: TGTGCCAGCAGTCCAGGGGTTAATGAAAAACTGTTTTTT
CDR3 protein: CASSPGVNEKLFF

clone size: NA
J gene: TRBJ2-4
D gene: NA
V gene: TRBV7-6
CDR3 DNA: TGTGCCAGCAGCCCAGGGGCCCCCAGTGGAACCAAAAACATTCAGTACTTC
CDR3 protein: CASSPGAPSGTKNIQYF

clone size: NA
J gene: TRBJ2-7
D gene: TRBD2
V gene: TRBV28
CDR3 DNA: TGTGCCAGCAGGGGACTAGCGCTCCGGGGCTCCTACGAGCAGTACTTC
CDR3 protein: CASRGLALRGSYEQYF

clone size: few
J gene: TRBJ2-1
D gene: NA
V gene: TRBV7-9
CDR3 DNA: TGTGCCAGCTCGGCGGTATCCTACAATGAGCAGTTCTTC
CDR3 protein: CASSAVSYNEQFF

clone size: NA
J gene: TRBJ2-1
D gene: TRBD2
V gene: TRBV5-1
CDR3 DNA: TGCGCCAGCAGCTCGACTAGCGGGGATGGCGACAATGAGCAGTTCTTC
CDR3 protein: CASSSTSGDGDNEQFF

clone size: NA
J gene: TRBJ2-1
D gene: NA
V gene: TRBV20-1
CDR3 DNA: TGCAGTGCTTTAGATTTTTCAGAGCAGTTCTTC
CDR3 protein: CSALDFSEQFF

clone size: NA
J gene: TRBJ2-6
D gene: NA
V gene: TRBV29-1
CDR3 DNA: TGCAGCGTTGTCTTGTGGGAGGACATGATTTGGTCTGGGGCCAACGTCCTGACTTTC
CDR3 protein: CSVVLWEDMIWSGANVLTF

clone size: NA
J gene: TRBJ1-5
D gene: NA
V gene: TRBV12-3/TRBV12-4
CDR3 DNA: TGTGCCAGCAGTTTATCAGGGGATCAGCCCCAGCATTTT
CDR3 protein: CASSLSGDQPQHF

clone size: NA
J gene: TRBJ2-5
D gene: NA
V gene: TRBV6-1
CDR3 DNA: TGTGCCAGCAGTGAGGATCCGGGACCCAGAGAGACCCAGTACTTC
CDR3 protein: CASSEDPGPRETQYF

clone size: NA
J gene: TRBJ2-7
D gene: TRBD1
V gene: TRBV27
CDR3 DNA: TGTGCCAGCAGTTTAACGGGACAGGGTTACGAGCAGTACTTC
CDR3 protein: CASSLTGQGYEQYF

clone size: NA
J gene: TRBJ2-1
D gene: TRBD2
V gene: TRBV30
CDR3 DNA: TGTGCCTGCACTAGCGGGGGGACTTACAATGAGCAGTTCTTC
CDR3 protein: CACTSGGTYNEQFF

clone size: NA
J gene: TRBJ2-1
D gene: NA
V gene: TRBV6-5
CDR3 DNA: TGTGCCAGCACCCCGACTCCAGAGGTGAATGAGCAGTTCTTC
CDR3 protein: CASTPTPEVNEQFF

clone size: NA
J gene: TRBJ2-5
D gene: TRBD1
V gene: TRBV10-2
CDR3 DNA: TGCGCCAGCATCTCTCGGACAGGCCAAGAGACCCAGTACTTC
CDR3 protein: CASISRTGQETQYF

clone size: NA
J gene: TRBJ2-7
D gene: NA
V gene: TRBV7-9
CDR3 DNA: TGTGCCAGCAGCTTAGGACAGGTTATCTCCTACGAGCAGTACTTC
CDR3 protein: CASSLGQVISYEQYF

clone size: NA
J gene: TRBJ2-1
D gene: TRBD1
V gene: TRBV7-8
CDR3 DNA: TGTGCCAGCAGCGTCGGGACAGCCGATCATCGCGAGCAGTTCTTC
CDR3 protein: CASSVGTADHREQFF

clone size: NA
J gene: TRBJ2-7
D gene: TRBD1
V gene: TRBV15
CDR3 DNA: TGTGCCACCAGCAGGGGGACAGGGGGGTCCTACGAGCAGTACTTC
CDR3 protein: CATSRGTGGSYEQYF

clone size: NA
J gene: TRBJ2-5
D gene: TRBD2
V gene: TRBV5-1
CDR3 DNA: TGCGCCAGCAGCTTGGGGCTAGCGGGAGGGCAAGAGACCCAGTACTTC
CDR3 protein: CASSLGLAGGQETQYF

clone size: NA
J gene: TRBJ2-3
D gene: NA
V gene: TRBV4-3
CDR3 DNA: TGCGCCAGCAGCCAAGAAATCGCAGCGTGGCGCACAGATACGCAGTATTTT
CDR3 protein: CASSQEIAAWRTDTQYF

clone size: NA
J gene: TRBJ2-5
D gene: NA
V gene: TRBV19
CDR3 DNA: TGTGCCAGTAGTGTGGGACTTCAAGAGACCCAGTACTTC
CDR3 protein: CASSVGLQETQYF

clone size: NA
J gene: TRBJ1-3
D gene: NA
V gene: TRBV10-3
CDR3 DNA: TGTGCCATAAGGGACGATACTGGTTCTGGAAACACCATATATTTT
CDR3 protein: CAIRDDTGSGNTIYF

clone size: once
J gene: TRBJ2-7
D gene: NA
V gene: TRBV6-5
CDR3 DNA: TGTGCCAGCAGAAGATCTAGGGGCTACGAGCAGTACTTC
CDR3 protein: CASRRSRGYEQYF

clone size: NA
J gene: TRBJ2-2
D gene: NA
V gene: TRBV7-9
CDR3 DNA: TGTGCCAGCAGCTTGTTAGCTACCGGGGAGCTGTTTTTT
CDR3 protein: CASSLLATGELFF

clone size: NA
J gene: TRBJ1-2
D gene: NA
V gene: TRBV7-9
CDR3 DNA: TGTGCCAGCGGCTTACAAACGTTAACTTCAAACTATGGCTACACCTTC
CDR3 protein: CASGLQTLTSNYGYTF

clone size: NA
J gene: TRBJ1-1
D gene: NA
V gene: TRBV5-1
CDR3 DNA: TGCGCCAGCAGCTTTGGGGTTTGGGGCACTGAAGCTTTCTTT
CDR3 protein: CASSFGVWGTEAFF

clone size: few
J gene: TRBJ2-3
D gene: NA
V gene: TRBV5-6
CDR3 DNA: TGTGCCAGCAGCTCCCCGGGGCGTCCGGGGGAGAGCACAGATACGCAGTATTTT
CDR3 protein: CASSSPGRPGESTDTQYF

clone size: NA
J gene: TRBJ1-1
D gene: NA
V gene: TRBV19
CDR3 DNA: TGTGCCAGTAGTATCCCCCAGCTGGCGAACACTGAAGCTTTCTTT
CDR3 protein: CASSIPQLANTEAFF

clone size: NA
J gene: TRBJ1-1
D gene: TRBD1
V gene: TRBV11-2
CDR3 DNA: TGTGCCAGCAGCTTAGTTCACAGGGGAGAAGCTTTCTTT
CDR3 protein: CASSLVHRGEAFF

clone size: NA
J gene: TRBJ1-1
D gene: NA
V gene: TRBV5-4
CDR3 DNA: TGTGCCAGCAGCGGGAGGGTGGGCACTGAAGCTTTCTTT
CDR3 protein: CASSGRVGTEAFF

clone size: NA
J gene: TRBJ2-5
D gene: TRBD2
V gene: TRBV4-2
CDR3 DNA: TGTGCCAGCAGCCAACCCCTTAGCGGGAAAAGGCGGGAAGAGACCCAGTACTTC
CDR3 protein: CASSQPLSGKRREETQYF